The 26 T cell receptor beta chains in this list originate from one sample, sequenced in a study of T-cell reconstitution after alpha-beta-depleted transplantation in children. A TCRbeta library incorporating unique molecular identifiers was prepared. Each CDR3 protein is one row after TCRdb ran MiXCR on the PCR reads. In the table there are 750,000 to 950,000 distinct CDR3 sequences, approximately 15% of which are singletons. The sample in question was PBMCs, mostly from graft donor cells, obtained 360 days after TCRalphabeta/CD19-depleted stem cell transplant. These receptors were obtained from a male patient younger than 18 who had a stem cell transplant for acute lymphoblastic leukemia, so the T cells may come from the graft donor.

This clonotype occurred a few times. Germline and junction disagree at one end, which may indicate a read error. The genes are TRBV7-2 and TRBJ1-1; a possible D gene is TRBD1 (5 bases). Germline values: CDR1 SGHTA, CDR2 FQGNSA. This CDR3 has 13 residues. Here the CDR3 reads CASSLGGAGEGFF. The CDR3 DNA is TGTGCCAGCAGCCTAGGAGGGGCCGGCGAAGGTTTCTTT.

This clonotype has just a few counts. The germline gene is not matched at one end of the junction; a read error may be the cause. The J gene is TRBJ1-1, the V gene TRBV7-3, with 7 bases identical to TRBD1. The CDR3 has 12 amino acids. Germline V gene data show CDR1 as SGHTA and CDR2 as FQGTGA. CDR3 sequence (DNA): TGTGCCAGCAGCCTAACAGGGGACGAAGCTTTCTTT. Translated: CASSLTGDEAFF.

This clonotype occurred a few times. The chain is built from TRBV7-8 and TRBJ2-7, with D perhaps TRBD1 (6 bases). The V gene's germline CDR1 is SGHVS and CDR2 FQNEAQ. This CDR3 region has 15 residues. Deletions cut 1 base from V and 6 bases from J, with 16 bases between. CDR3 amino acids: CASSLVRGSKSEQYF. The DNA for the CDR3 is TGTGCCAGCAGCTTAGTAAGGGGGAGTAAGTCCGAGCAGTACTTC.

This clonotype was counted many times. The rearrangement uses TRBV29-1 and TRBJ1-1; a weak D match, TRBD1 (6 bases). Trimming stripped 3 bases from V and 3 bases from J, with 11 bases between. The germline V gene encodes CDR1 SQVTM and CDR2 ANQGSEA. The CDR3 totals 13 residues. The CDR3 bases are TGCAGCGTTGACAAAACAGGGCACACTGAAGCTTTCTTT. This gives the protein CSVDKTGHTEAFF. The full variable domain, in which reference TRBV29-1 and TRBJ1-1 provide the parts outside the CDR3, is SAVISQKPSRDICQRGTSLTIQCQVDSQVTMMFWYRQQPGQSLTLIATANQGSEATYESGFVIDKFPISRPNLTFSTLTVSNMSPEDSSIYLCSVDKTGHTEAFFGQGTRLTVV.

The rearrangement joins TRBV2 to TRBJ1-1; D perhaps matches TRBD1 (6 bases). Trimming removed 4 bases at V and 4 bases at J, with 25 bases between. CDR3 length equals 18 residues. Germline assignment: CDR1 SNHLY and CDR2 FYNNEI. CDR3 sequence reads: CASSVGAARGSRSTEAFF. The CDR3 nucleotides are TGTGCCAGCAGTGTGGGGGCAGCGAGGGGGAGCCGGAGCACTGAAGCTTTCTTT.

The chain has TRBV20-1 and TRBJ1-2, with D perhaps TRBD1 (6 bases). V was clipped by 3 bases and J by 3 bases, with 11 bases between them. CDR1 and CDR2 (germline): DFQATT, SNEGSKA (reference sequence). The CDR3 consists of 13 residues. The CDR3 DNA is TGCAGTGCTAGGGGGGGACACGACTATGGCTACACCTTC. As protein: CSARGGHDYGYTF.

This clonotype was found many times. The chain links TRBV29-1 to TRBJ1-1; maybe TRBD1 (6 bases). Germline V gene data show CDR1 as SQVTM and CDR2 as ANQGSEA. This CDR3 is 13 amino acids long. V was pared by 6 bases and J by 0 bases, with 11 bases between. CDR3 sequence (DNA): TGCAGCGTCGCGACAGGAATGAACACTGAAGCTTTCTTT. Amino acids: CSVATGMNTEAFF.

The rearrangement uses TRBV7-3 and TRBJ2-1; 11 bases are shared with TRBD2. The CDR3 spans 15 residues. CDR1 is SGHTA, CDR2 FQGTGA, per germline. The V gene end was trimmed by 2 bases and the J gene end by 9 bases; junction bases not matched to a gene: 6. CDR3 loop: CASSLLLAGVLEQFF. The CDR3 region has the DNA TGTGCCAGCAGCTTATTACTAGCGGGAGTTCTTGAGCAGTTCTTC.

This chain connects TRBV12-3 or TRBV12-4 to TRBJ2-1; 7 bases map to TRBD1. After removal of 3 bases from V and 4 bases from J, the junction contained 6 bases not matched to a gene. The CDR3 spans 15 residues. CDR3 sequence: CASSFRQGVYNEQFF. CDR3 nucleotide sequence: TGTGCCAGCAGTTTCCGACAGGGTGTGTACAATGAGCAGTTCTTC.

This clonotype was counted many times. The CDR3 DNA is TGCGCCAGCAATGACTGGGGGATAAATGAAAAACTGTTTTTT. It specifies CASNDWGINEKLFF. This chain joins TRBV5-1 and TRBJ1-4; D is possibly TRBD1 (5 bases). Germline loops: CDR1 SGHRS, CDR2 YFSETQ. The V gene lost 6 bases and the J gene lost 5 bases, with 14 bases spanning the gap. The CDR3 is 14 amino acids.

Many counts were recorded for this clonotype. V and J are TRBV12-5 and TRBJ2-5, with a possible D match to TRBD2 (5 bases). Trimming cost V 3 bases and J 7 bases, with 18 bases left between them. CDR1 and CDR2 from the germline V gene are LGHNT and FRNRAP. The CDR3 runs to 15 residues. CDR3 bases: TGTGCTAGTGGTTTTGGACTCACCTGGGATGGGACCCAGTACTTC. It specifies CASGFGLTWDGTQYF.

The V gene is TRBV20-1, the J gene TRBJ2-7, with a possible D match to TRBD2 (6 bases). Germline V gene sequence: CDR1 DFQATT, CDR2 SNEGSKA (reference sequence). This CDR3 is built from 14 residues. The V end was cut by 0 bases, the J end by 3 bases, with 12 bases between. The CDR3 region has the DNA TGCAGTGCTAGAGAGGGGGGAAGTATCTACGAGCAGTACTTC. It yields the protein CSAREGGSIYEQYF.

The chain has TRBV5-1 and TRBJ2-1; D is perhaps TRBD1 or TRBD2 (6 bases each). Trimming removed 0 bases at V and 16 bases at J, with 14 bases between. The CDR3 covers 12 residues. The germline V gene has CDR1 SGHRS and CDR2 YFSETQ. The CDR3 spells CASSLEGGGTFF. CDR3 DNA sequence: TGCGCCAGCAGCTTGGAAGGAGGGGGGACTTTCTTC.

J is TRBJ1-5 and V is TRBV27, with 7 bases identical to TRBD1. V trimming: 5 bases; J trimming: 7 bases; junction bases outside the gene matches: 8. This CDR3 is 14 amino acids long. The germline V gene encodes CDR1 MNHEY and CDR2 SMNVEV (reference sequence). CDR3 bases: TGTGCCAGCAGTCCTCGCCTCAGGGGGCAGCCCCAGCATTTT. Residues: CASSPRLRGQPQHF.

This clonotype was detected only a few times. The chain is built from TRBV4-1 and TRBJ1-1; D ambiguous. CDR1 and CDR2 from the germline V gene are MGHRA and YSYEKL. Trimming took 0 bases from V and 1 from J, leaving 18 bases between them. The CDR3 spans 18 residues. The CDR3 DNA follows: TGCGCCAGCAGCCAAGATCCGGCCCTCCTAGCGTGGAACACTGAAGCTTTCTTT. Encoded protein: CASSQDPALLAWNTEAFF.

The gene calls are TRBV29-1 and TRBJ2-7; 9 bases fit TRBD2. The CDR3 is 13 residues long. The V and J ends lost 7 bases and 7 bases, in that order; junction bases with no gene match: 11. The germline V gene encodes CDR1 SQVTM and CDR2 ANQGSEA. CDR3 nucleotides: TGCAGCGCCTCCGTGCGGGAGGGCCTAGAGCAGTACGTC. This sequence encodes CSASVREGLEQYV.

This clonotype came up a few times. This chain links TRBV20-1 with TRBJ1-2; the match to TRBD1 covers 7 bases. This CDR3 spans 15 amino acids. CDR1 and CDR2 (germline): DFQATT, SNEGSKA (reference sequence). The ends lost 3 bases at V and 4 bases at J; junction bases unmatched: 11. The CDR3: CSARGLRQGAYGYTF. As DNA, the CDR3 is TGCAGTGCTAGGGGTCTCAGACAGGGAGCCTATGGCTACACCTTC.

This clonotype was picked up one time. This chain uses TRBV3-1 with TRBJ2-1; D possibly corresponds to TRBD2 (6 bases). CDR1 is LGHDT, CDR2 YNNKEL, per germline (reference sequence). V was clipped by 4 bases and J by 1 base, with 14 bases between them. This CDR3 contains 16 residues. CDR3 in DNA: TGTGCCAGCAGCCCGACCGGACTAAGGTCCTACAATGAGCAGTTCTTC. It codes for CASSPTGLRSYNEQFF.

V gene TRBV7-8 combines with J gene TRBJ1-5; a weak D match, TRBD1 (5 bases). Germline CDR1 is SGHVS and CDR2 is FQNEAQ. Trimming cost V 5 bases and J 7 bases, with 12 bases left between them. CDR3 length: 13 amino acids. The CDR3 here is CASSVTRGQPQHF. The CDR3 DNA sequence: TGTGCCAGCAGCGTGACCCGGGGGCAGCCCCAGCATTTT.

The CDR3 loop is CASSPGLARGGLTDTQYF. For the CDR3, the DNA is TGTGCCAGCAGCCCTGGCCTAGCACGGGGAGGGCTCACAGATACGCAGTATTTT. The chain is built from TRBV7-3 and TRBJ2-3, with TRBD2 identical over 7 bases. The CDR3 runs 18 residues. The J segment lost 2 bases and the V segment lost 5 bases, leaving 16 bases of the junction unmatched. Germline V lookup: CDR1 SGHTA, CDR2 FQGTGA. Drawing the rest from reference TRBV7-3 and TRBJ2-3, the complete variable domain is GAGVSQTPSNKVTEKGKYVELRCDPISGHTALYWYRQSLGQGPEFLIYFQGTGAADDSGLPNDRFFAVRPEGSVSTLKIQRTERGDSAVYLCASSPGLARGGLTDTQYFGPGTRLTVL.

In this sample, this clonotype turned up a few times. This chain connects TRBV11-2 to TRBJ2-1; TRBD2 might be the D (6 bases). The ends were cut back, 6 bases at V and 3 bases at J, with 15 bases in the middle. The germline V gene encodes CDR1 SGHAT and CDR2 FQNNGV. CDR3 length equals 15 residues. The CDR3 here is CASRVTGDFYNEQFF. CDR3 nucleotide sequence: TGTGCCAGCAGGGTTACGGGAGACTTCTACAATGAGCAGTTCTTC. Full variable domain (missing parts from reference TRBV11-2 and TRBJ2-1): EAGVAQSPRYKIIEKRQSVAFWCNPISGHATLYWYQQILGQGPKLLIQFQNNGVVDDSQLPKDRFSAERLKGVDSTLKIQPAKLEDSAVYLCASRVTGDFYNEQFFGPGTRLTVL.

This clonotype was counted at least ten times. The DNA for the CDR3 is TGTGCCAGCAGTCCCTTGAGAAACACCATATATTTT. It yields the protein CASSPLRNTIYF. V and J are TRBV12-3 or TRBV12-4 and TRBJ1-3; D remains unclear. The length of the CDR3 is 12 residues. V dropped 5 bases and J dropped 5 bases, with 7 bases sitting between them.

The table lists this clonotype with a few counts. The chain is built from TRBV4-1 and TRBJ2-1; 7 bases match TRBD2. With 0 bases clipped from V and 0 bases from J, the junction kept 5 bases outside the gene matches. CDR1 is MGHRA, CDR2 YSYEKL, per germline. The CDR3 has 17 residues. The CDR3: CASSQDLGGSSYNEQFF. CDR3 DNA sequence: TGCGCCAGCAGCCAAGATCTGGGCGGGAGCTCCTACAATGAGCAGTTCTTC.

In its sample, this clonotype was seen a few times. This chain joins TRBV25-1 and TRBJ1-4, with D possibly TRBD1 on 5 matching bases. The V and J ends lost 2 bases and 10 bases respectively, with 14 bases between them. The germline gives CDR1 MGHDK, CDR2 SYGVNS. The CDR3 sequence is 14 residues long. The CDR3 loop reads CASSEAGVNGKLFF. In DNA, the CDR3 is TGTGCCAGCAGTGAAGCGGGGGTGAACGGAAAACTGTTTTTT.

This clonotype was counted a few times. The CDR3, as DNA: TGCGCCAGCAGCCAAGAGGGACTAGCGTTAAACAATGAGCAGTTCTTC. As protein: CASSQEGLALNNEQFF. The chain recombines TRBV4-1 with TRBJ2-1; 10 nucleotides agree with TRBD2. The CDR3 spans 16 residues. Germline V CDR1 and CDR2: MGHRA, YSYEKL. Trimming removed 0 bases from V and 5 bases from J; junction bases left unmatched: 4.

This clonotype turned up a few times. The chain carries TRBV29-1 and TRBJ2-5, with D perhaps matching TRBD1 or TRBD2 (5 bases each). CDR3 size: 15 residues. Germline CDR1 reads SQVTM; CDR2 reads ANQGSEA. V shed 4 bases and J shed 0 bases, with 15 bases lying between them. CDR3 bases: TGCAGCGTTGCCGACCTGGGACGGTACCAAGAGACCCAGTACTTC. Its translation: CSVADLGRYQETQYF. Full variable domain (rest looked up from reference TRBV29-1 and TRBJ2-5): SAVISQKPSRDICQRGTSLTIQCQVDSQVTMMFWYRQQPGQSLTLIATANQGSEATYESGFVIDKFPISRPNLTFSTLTVSNMSPEDSSIYLCSVADLGRYQETQYFGPGTRLLVL.